The next 8 T cell receptor beta chains were all read from a single sample in a study of human T cells and chemical hapten exposure. Described time point: patch test 3, about 24 weeks after DPC sensitization. Treatment noted: therapeutic diphenylcyclopropenone sensitization with weekly scalp DPC. Via MiXCR, TCRdb re-called the RACE reads, giving one row per CDR3 protein. The profile covers over 100,000 distinct CDR3 sequences, with around 11% appearing a single time and approximately 2.5% taken by the ten largest. The sequences come from whole blood, collected in connection with sensitization to the hapten diphenylcyclopropenone (DPC). The receptors derive from a woman aged 45-65 years with alopecia areata. Some clones in this sample may be carry-over from other donors' samples.

This rearrangement joins TRBV2 to TRBJ1-5, with TRBD1 matching 7 bases. This CDR3 is 15 amino acids long. CDR1 SNHLY and CDR2 FYNNEI come from the germline V gene. V shed 5 bases and J 0 bases; nucleotides not matched to a gene: 4. The CDR3 DNA is TGTGCCAGCAGTCCGGACAGGTTTAGCAATCAGCCCCAGCATTTT. This codes for CASSPDRFSNQPQHF.

The chain combines TRBV30 with TRBJ2-7; perhaps TRBD1 as D (5 bases). This CDR3 contains 12 residues. Germline V lookup: CDR1 GTSNPN, CDR2 SVGIG (reference sequence). Trimming cost V 1 base and J 5 bases, with 9 bases left between them. Written as DNA, the CDR3 is TGTGCCTGGAGTGCCGACAGAAACGAGCAGTACTTC. This gives the protein CAWSADRNEQYF.

The sample holds many counts of this clonotype. The J gene is TRBJ2-3, the V gene TRBV24-1, with D perhaps TRBD1 or TRBD2 (5 bases each). This CDR3 has 15 amino acids. V dropped 3 bases and J dropped 3 bases, with 12 bases sitting between them. CDR1 and CDR2 (germline): KGHDR, SFDVKD. CDR3 sequence: CATSDGGRATDTQYF. The CDR3 DNA reads as TGTGCCACCAGTGATGGAGGCAGGGCTACAGATACGCAGTATTTT.

The table lists this clonotype with many counts. The rearrangement links TRBV11-2 to TRBJ1-1; D is perhaps TRBD1 (6 bases). This CDR3 has 13 amino acids. The V gene lost 5 bases and the J gene lost 0 bases, with 7 bases spanning the gap. CDR1 is SGHAT and CDR2 is FQNNGV in the germline V gene. CDR3 coding DNA: TGTGCCAGCAGCCGGACAGTGAACACTGAAGCTTTCTTT. Translated, it gives CASSRTVNTEAFF. Using reference TRBV11-2 and TRBJ1-1 for the parts outside the CDR3, the full variable domain is EAGVAQSPRYKIIEKRQSVAFWCNPISGHATLYWYQQILGQGPKLLIQFQNNGVVDDSQLPKDRFSAERLKGVDSTLKIQPAKLEDSAVYLCASSRTVNTEAFFGQGTRLTVV.

Details on this clonotype: A much larger clone sits a single nucleotide away, making a read error possible. V is TRBV30 and J is TRBJ2-7; D not certain. Deletions cut 0 bases from V and 0 bases from J, with 9 bases between. CDR3 length: 14 residues. Germline loops: CDR1 GTSNPN, CDR2 SVGIG (reference sequence). CDR3 sequence: CAWSVRGCSYEQYF. CDR3 nucleotides: TGTGCCTGGAGTGTACGTGGATGCTCCTACGAGCAGTACTTC.

The rearrangement links TRBV5-1 to TRBJ2-3, with a tentative D call TRBD2 (6 bases). Germline CDR1 reads SGHRS; CDR2 reads YFSETQ. The CDR3 is 15 residues long. The V end lost 0 bases, the J end lost 4 bases, and 12 bases lay between the germline ends. CDR3 in amino acids: CASSLAGVLSDTQYF. The CDR3 region has the DNA TGCGCCAGCAGCTTGGCGGGGGTCCTCTCAGATACGCAGTATTTT.

This chain's CDR3 is CSTADTGANVLTF. The CDR3 DNA reads as TGCAGCACCGCAGATACTGGGGCCAACGTCCTGACTTTC. The J gene is TRBJ2-6, the V gene TRBV29-1; no clear D. The V end lost 8 bases, the J end lost 2 bases, and 10 bases lay between the germline ends. Looked up from germline, CDR1 is SQVTM and CDR2 is ANQGSEA. The CDR3 has 13 amino acids.

The gene calls are TRBV12-3 or TRBV12-4 and TRBJ2-3, with 7 bases identical to TRBD2. V trimming: 1 base; J trimming: 0 bases; junction bases outside the gene matches: 4. The length of the CDR3 is 16 residues. The CDR3, as DNA: TGTGCCAGCAGTTTAGACGTGGGGGGGAGCACAGATACGCAGTATTTT. Amino acid sequence: CASSLDVGGSTDTQYF.